This T cell receptor beta chain was recorded in a study of T cell changes during pregnancy in multiple sclerosis (dated by TCRdb to about 2019). In terms of the full investigation: In women with multiple sclerosis, the researchers looked at how the T cell repertoire shifted as pregnancy progressed.

CDR1 GTSNPN and CDR2 SVGIG were looked up in the germline V gene (reference sequence). The CDR3 runs 13 residues from the cysteine to the phenylalanine. The kept DNA is CDR3 alone, 39 bases in frame from the first base. V is cut by 5 bases and J by 6 bases, and the space between the germline ends is 14 bases. Note on this clone: It lacks a known antigen. Per-nucleotide qualities are absent, and no much larger clonotype sits a single base away.

Preparation of the library involved the immunoSEQ multiplex PCR assay. The source is immuneACCESS, and TCRdb retained only in-frame sequences with V and J called. Part of the clones is not carried over; for the studies checked, unresolved V genes explain less than half of this, and the remainder is unexplained. The sample includes approximately 130,000 clones, with 90% to 96% observed a single time. The leading ten clones occupy 0.4% to 0.5% of the sample. The receptor was derived from a female donor with multiple sclerosis, enrolled in a pregnancy study. Sequencing used peripheral blood, obtained after pregnancy. This chain joins TRBV30 to TRBJ1-5, with the D segment identity uncertain. The DNA is as follows: TGTGCCTGGGCCCGAGGATCGGGTCAGCCCCAGCATTTT. It encodes CAWARGSGQPQHF.